Presented here are 2 T cell receptor beta chains from one specimen sequenced in a study of regulatory T cells in long-lasting Graves disease listed by TCRdb under 2021. The library was produced with multiplex PCR. The sequencer was an Illumina HiSeq 4000. TCR beta libraries were built with iRepertoire HTBI primers and Arm-PCR amplification of CDR3 regions. Using fastp at Q25 and MiXCR, TCRdb reprocessed the public reads and kept productive beta chains. Each CDR3 protein gets just one entry, which takes the most common genes and DNA from the rows behind it. This sample lists about 220,000 distinct CDR3 sequences; roughly 19% were detected once. The ten largest make up 10% to 15% of the sample. Read against the paper, the sample's time point label means: newly diagnosed GD, antithyroid drugs for less than 3 months. For both TCR sequencing and RNA sequencing, RNA was extracted from PBMCs using TRIzol.

This sample was shared with a second study, whose subject was T cells in Graves' hyperthyroidism and ophthalmopathy.

Sequenced material: peripheral blood mononuclear cells (PBMCs), taken at new diagnosis, from a patient treated with antithyroid drugs. The receptors originated from a young woman with Graves disease. Donor details come from another sample of the same person, matched by shared clones.

This clonotype appeared many times. CDR3 in amino acids: CASSQDSVRGIEQFF. CDR3 nucleotides: TGTGCCAGCAGCCAAGATTCTGTCAGGGGAATTGAGCAGTTCTTC. The V call is TRBV3-1, the J call TRBJ2-1; weak D call: TRBD1 (6 bases). The V gene lost 0 bases and the J gene lost 9 bases, with 15 bases spanning the gap. CDR1 and CDR2 (germline): LGHDT, YNNKEL (reference sequence). The CDR3 is 15 residues long.

This clonotype came up once. Since a far larger clone is one base different, this is likely a read error. The chain uses TRBV12-3 or TRBV12-4 and TRBJ2-3; TRBD2 might be the D (6 bases). The CDR3 totals 15 residues. The ends were cut back, 6 bases at V and 2 bases at J, with 15 bases in the middle. For the CDR3, the DNA is TGTGCCAGCAGCGCGCGGGACTCCCACACAGATACGCAGTATTTT. Residues: CASSARDSHTDTQYF.